A selection of T cell receptor beta chains follows, all from one sample in a study of vaccination effects on CD4 cells after COVID-19. Clones were sequenced by immunoSEQ multiplex PCR, and TCRdb holds only the in-frame ones, with some missing. The sample has some 69,000 clones, roughly 76% seen once. The antigens for these receptors are not known. Sequencing was performed on CD4+ T cells from PBMCs cultured with HCoV-NL63 spike peptides, taken before COVID-19 vaccination. These receptors were taken from a human donor who received a COVID-19 vaccine. Both conserved end residues are part of each CDR3. The order of the fields is clone size, D gene, J gene, V gene, CDR3 protein, CDR3 DNA. D genes are given only for firm matches. Not every row has a clone size; where given, it reads once, few, many or a size class.

clone_size: -; d_call: TRBD1; j_call: TRBJ2-1; v_call: TRBV19; cdr3_aa: CASSNHGTGGGYNEQFF; cdr3_nt: TGTGCCAGTAGTAACCACGGGACAGGGGGCGGCTACAATGAGCAGTTCTTC
clone_size: -; d_call: TRBD2; j_call: TRBJ2-1; v_call: TRBV7-3; cdr3_aa: CASSRDLGLASVNEQFF; cdr3_nt: TGTGCCAGCAGCAGGGATTTGGGACTAGCGAGTGTCAATGAGCAGTTCTTC
clone_size: -; d_call: TRBD2; j_call: TRBJ2-3; v_call: TRBV18; cdr3_aa: CASSRGGAMSDTQYF; cdr3_nt: TGTGCCAGCTCACGCGGGGGGGCCATGTCAGATACGCAGTATTTT
clone_size: -; d_call: -; j_call: TRBJ2-1; v_call: TRBV5-1; cdr3_aa: CASSLIPSGEQFF; cdr3_nt: TGCGCCAGCAGCTTGATACCTTCGGGAGAGCAGTTCTTC
clone_size: -; d_call: -; j_call: TRBJ2-5; v_call: TRBV24-1; cdr3_aa: CATSAPGETQYF; cdr3_nt: TGTGCCACCAGTGCCCCGGGGGAGACCCAGTACTTC
clone_size: -; d_call: -; j_call: TRBJ1-3; v_call: TRBV23-1; cdr3_aa: CASSQPVTLSGNTIYF; cdr3_nt: TGCGCCAGCAGTCAGCCAGTTACCCTCTCTGGAAACACCATATATTTT
clone_size: -; d_call: -; j_call: TRBJ2-3; v_call: TRBV24-1; cdr3_aa: CATGGGELSTDTQYF; cdr3_nt: TGTGCCACAGGGGGGGGCGAGCTTAGCACAGATACGCAGTATTTT
clone_size: -; d_call: -; j_call: TRBJ1-2; v_call: TRBV30; cdr3_aa: CAWIPKGQSANYGYTF; cdr3_nt: TGTGCCTGGATCCCGAAAGGACAGTCAGCTAACTATGGCTACACCTTC
clone_size: -; d_call: -; j_call: TRBJ1-2; v_call: TRBV7-2; cdr3_aa: CASSSGRFYGYTF; cdr3_nt: TGTGCCAGCAGCTCTGGCAGATTCTATGGCTACACCTTC
clone_size: -; d_call: TRBD1; j_call: TRBJ1-3; v_call: TRBV7-8; cdr3_aa: CASSLGQGNSGNTIYF; cdr3_nt: TGTGCCAGCAGCCTGGGACAGGGTAACTCTGGAAACACCATATATTTT
clone_size: once; d_call: -; j_call: TRBJ1-2; v_call: TRBV19; cdr3_aa: CASSELGTSSRNGYTF; cdr3_nt: TGTGCCAGTAGTGAGCTCGGGACGTCTTCTCGAAATGGCTACACCTTC
clone_size: once; d_call: -; j_call: TRBJ1-2; v_call: TRBV2; cdr3_aa: CASRGRRVGGVAQTTYGYTF; cdr3_nt: TGTGCCAGCAGGGGTAGGCGGGTCGGGGGAGTCGCTCAAACGACCTATGGCTACACCTTC
clone_size: -; d_call: TRBD1; j_call: TRBJ1-3; v_call: TRBV5-5; cdr3_aa: CASSWERTGTWDSGNTIYF; cdr3_nt: TGTGCCAGCAGCTGGGAGCGGACAGGGACCTGGGACTCTGGAAACACCATATATTTT
clone_size: once; d_call: -; j_call: TRBJ2-3; v_call: TRBV4-1; cdr3_aa: CASSQGPALTGPSTDTQYF; cdr3_nt: TGCGCCAGCAGCCAGGGTCCCGCGTTGACGGGGCCTAGCACAGATACGCAGTATTTT
clone_size: few; d_call: -; j_call: TRBJ2-3; v_call: TRBV5-1; cdr3_aa: CASRGLGTDTQYF; cdr3_nt: TGCGCCAGCAGGGGTTTAGGGACAGATACGCAGTATTTT
clone_size: -; d_call: -; j_call: TRBJ1-1; v_call: TRBV9; cdr3_aa: CASSVSGNTEAFF; cdr3_nt: TGTGCCAGCAGCGTATCGGGGAACACTGAAGCTTTCTTT
clone_size: -; d_call: -; j_call: TRBJ1-2; v_call: TRBV18; cdr3_aa: CASSRTGSDGYTF; cdr3_nt: TGTGCCAGCTCACGTACAGGGTCTGATGGCTACACCTTC
clone_size: -; d_call: -; j_call: TRBJ2-6; v_call: TRBV7-2; cdr3_aa: CASSLGRPGLSGANVLTF; cdr3_nt: TGTGCCAGCAGCTTAGGTAGGCCGGGACTCTCTGGGGCCAACGTCCTGACTTTC
clone_size: -; d_call: -; j_call: TRBJ2-5; v_call: TRBV10-1; cdr3_aa: CASSETQYF; cdr3_nt: TGCGCCAGCTCGGAGACCCAGTACTTC
clone_size: few; d_call: -; j_call: TRBJ1-5; v_call: TRBV5-1; cdr3_aa: CASSLGGVNQPQHF; cdr3_nt: TGCGCCAGCAGCTTGGGGGGTGTTAATCAGCCCCAGCATTTT
clone_size: few; d_call: -; j_call: TRBJ2-5; v_call: TRBV7-3; cdr3_aa: CASSLLGDQETQYF; cdr3_nt: TGTGCCAGCAGCTTACTTGGAGACCAAGAGACCCAGTACTTC
clone_size: many; d_call: TRBD2; j_call: TRBJ2-5; v_call: TRBV7-8; cdr3_aa: CASSTRTVTSGGRETQYF; cdr3_nt: TGTGCCAGCAGCACGCGGACTGTGACTAGCGGGGGGAGGGAGACCCAGTACTTC
clone_size: -; d_call: TRBD2; j_call: TRBJ2-1; v_call: TRBV5-5; cdr3_aa: CASSRGLAGAYNEQFF; cdr3_nt: TGTGCCAGCAGCCGAGGACTAGCGGGGGCCTACAATGAGCAGTTCTTC
clone_size: -; d_call: -; j_call: TRBJ1-1; v_call: TRBV6-5; cdr3_aa: CASKFNGRGGTEAFF; cdr3_nt: TGTGCCAGCAAGTTCAACGGGCGAGGAGGGACTGAAGCTTTCTTT
clone_size: -; d_call: TRBD2; j_call: TRBJ2-5; v_call: TRBV7-3; cdr3_aa: CASSRFGVAGGETQYF; cdr3_nt: TGTGCCAGCAGCCGATTCGGGGTAGCGGGGGGGGAGACCCAGTACTTC
clone_size: -; d_call: -; j_call: TRBJ2-3; v_call: TRBV18; cdr3_aa: CASSPRGSTSTDTQYF; cdr3_nt: TGTGCCAGCTCACCAAGGGGGTCCACATCCACAGATACGCAGTATTTT
clone_size: -; d_call: -; j_call: TRBJ1-4; v_call: TRBV14; cdr3_aa: CASSQGDSQNEKLFF; cdr3_nt: TGTGCCAGCAGCCAAGGAGACTCTCAAAATGAAAAACTGTTTTTT
clone_size: -; d_call: -; j_call: TRBJ1-2; v_call: TRBV5-1; cdr3_aa: CASSLVAESYGYTF; cdr3_nt: TGCGCCAGCAGCTTGGTGGCGGAAAGCTATGGCTACACCTTC
clone_size: few; d_call: -; j_call: TRBJ1-3; v_call: TRBV5-1; cdr3_aa: CASSLVDLTSGNTIYF; cdr3_nt: TGCGCCAGCAGTCTCGTAGATCTTACCTCTGGAAACACCATATATTTT
clone_size: -; d_call: TRBD1; j_call: TRBJ1-2; v_call: TRBV6-5; cdr3_aa: CASSRTGGKGYTF; cdr3_nt: TGTGCCAGCAGCAGGACAGGGGGGAAGGGCTACACCTTC
clone_size: -; d_call: -; j_call: TRBJ2-2; v_call: TRBV6-5; cdr3_aa: CASSYRDVANTGELFF; cdr3_nt: TGTGCCAGCAGTTACCGGGACGTCGCGAACACCGGGGAGCTGTTTTTT
clone_size: -; d_call: TRBD2; j_call: TRBJ2-5; v_call: TRBV6-5; cdr3_aa: CASRPRTSGRETQYF; cdr3_nt: TGTGCCAGCAGGCCAAGAACTAGCGGGAGGGAGACCCAGTACTTC
clone_size: -; d_call: -; j_call: TRBJ2-1; v_call: TRBV7-3; cdr3_aa: CASSLEGSSYNEQFF; cdr3_nt: TGTGCCAGCAGCTTAGAGGGGAGCTCCTACAATGAGCAGTTCTTC
clone_size: -; d_call: -; j_call: TRBJ2-5; v_call: TRBV11-3; cdr3_aa: CASSPGGGAQYF; cdr3_nt: TGTGCCAGCAGCCCAGGAGGGGGGGCCCAGTACTTC
clone_size: -; d_call: -; j_call: TRBJ1-1; v_call: TRBV6-5; cdr3_aa: CASSYSGVNTEAFF; cdr3_nt: TGTGCCAGCAGTTACTCGGGGGTCAACACTGAAGCTTTCTTT
clone_size: -; d_call: -; j_call: TRBJ1-2; v_call: TRBV5-1; cdr3_aa: CASSLIPGDGYTF; cdr3_nt: TGCGCCAGCAGCTTGATTCCGGGGGACGGCTACACCTTC
clone_size: -; d_call: -; j_call: TRBJ1-2; v_call: TRBV2; cdr3_aa: CASSLDINYGYTF; cdr3_nt: TGTGCCAGCAGCCTTGACATTAACTATGGCTACACCTTC
clone_size: -; d_call: TRBD1; j_call: TRBJ1-2; v_call: TRBV5-4; cdr3_aa: CASSLEGAGYGYTF; cdr3_nt: TGTGCCAGCAGCTTAGAGGGGGCCGGCTATGGCTACACCTTC
clone_size: -; d_call: -; j_call: TRBJ1-2; v_call: TRBV12-3/TRBV12-4; cdr3_aa: CASSSRTVYGYTF; cdr3_nt: TGTGCCAGCAGTTCCCGGACAGTCTATGGCTACACCTTC
clone_size: -; d_call: TRBD1; j_call: TRBJ2-5; v_call: TRBV5-1; cdr3_aa: CASSARPGTDQETQYF; cdr3_nt: TGCGCCAGCAGCGCAAGACCCGGGACAGACCAAGAGACCCAGTACTTC
clone_size: once; d_call: -; j_call: TRBJ2-2; v_call: TRBV19; cdr3_aa: CASSKGLRTGYTGELFF; cdr3_nt: TGTGCCAGTAGTAAGGGGTTGAGAACAGGGTACACCGGGGAGCTGTTTTTT
clone_size: -; d_call: -; j_call: TRBJ2-3; v_call: TRBV12-3/TRBV12-4; cdr3_aa: CASSQRVTVGYF; cdr3_nt: TGTGCCAGCAGCCAGAGGGTTACCGTCGGATATTTT